The 31 T cell receptor beta chains below all came from one sample that was sequenced in a study of blood T cell repertoires in COVID-19. Repertoires were generated with immunoSEQ multiplex PCR, while TCRdb's copy carries only in-frame clones and drops some. The data show about 90,000 clones, with roughly 80% seen just once and more than 20% held by the top ten. Sequencing used peripheral blood. These receptors all come from a man older than 75 with active or convalescent COVID-19.

V gene TRBV19 combines with J gene TRBJ2-2, with TRBD2 identical over 8 bases. Germline V CDR1 and CDR2: LNHDA, SQIVND (reference sequence). The CDR3 runs 14 residues. Unmatched junction bases numbered 3, after V lost 5 bases and J lost 4 bases. The CDR3 protein is CASSLRGATGELFF. In DNA form, the CDR3 reads TGTGCCAGTAGTTTGCGGGGGGCCACCGGGGAGCTGTTTTTT.

The chain recombines TRBV19 with TRBJ1-5; no clear D. CDR1 is LNHDA and CDR2 is SQIVND in the germline V gene (reference sequence). This CDR3 comprises 15 residues. With 5 bases removed from V and 0 bases from J, the gap between germline ends came to 11 bases. In nucleotides, the CDR3 is TGTGCCAGTAGTGAAAGACACGTTAGCAATCAGCCCCAGCATTTT. Its protein is CASSERHVSNQPQHF.

This chain uses TRBV5-4 with TRBJ1-2; the D is unclear. This CDR3 is 15 amino acids long. The germline V gene has CDR1 SGHNT and CDR2 YYREEE (reference sequence). V dropped 6 bases and J dropped 4 bases, with 19 bases sitting between them. The CDR3 is CASIHGEAPFYGYTF. In nucleotides, the CDR3 is TGTGCCAGCATCCACGGGGAGGCCCCATTCTATGGCTACACCTTC.

The chain joins TRBV5-6 to TRBJ1-1, with D perhaps matching TRBD1 (6 bases). V shed 4 bases and J shed 1 base, with 11 bases lying between them. Germline CDR1 is SGHDT and CDR2 is YYEEEE. This CDR3 comprises 14 residues. The CDR3 nucleotides are TGTGCCAGCAGCCCGGGGGGGGCGAACACTGAAGCTTTCTTT. It is translated as CASSPGGANTEAFF.

V is TRBV4-1 and J is TRBJ1-2; D gene unclear. The V and J ends lost 3 bases and 4 bases respectively, with 9 bases between them. The CDR3 is made up of 13 amino acids. Germline-derived CDR1 and CDR2 are MGHRA and YSYEKL. Here the CDR3 reads CASSHDNTYGYTF. CDR3 bases: TGCGCCAGCAGCCACGACAATACCTATGGCTACACCTTC.

This rearrangement joins TRBV7-2 to TRBJ2-3; possible D gene TRBD2, 6 bases. The germline CDR1 and CDR2 sequences are SGHTA and FQGNSA. The CDR3 consists of 18 residues. V was clipped by 4 bases and J by 1 base, with 21 bases between them. This chain's CDR3 is CASSSTIRVVAGTDTQYF. The CDR3, as DNA: TGTGCCAGCAGCTCAACCATACGCGTGGTAGCGGGCACAGATACGCAGTATTTT.

This rearrangement joins TRBV15 to TRBJ2-6, with a weak D call TRBD1 (6 bases). Trimming removed 0 bases from V and 1 base from J, with 13 bases in between. The germline V gene has CDR1 LNHNV and CDR2 YYDKDF (reference sequence). This CDR3 has 18 residues. The chain's CDR3 is CATSRDILQGSGANVLTF. CDR3 DNA sequence: TGTGCCACCAGCAGAGATATCTTACAGGGTTCTGGGGCCAACGTCCTGACTTTC.

This clone was seen a few times. The genes are TRBV20-1 and TRBJ1-6; 8 bases line up with TRBD1. CDR1 and CDR2 (germline): DFQATT, SNEGSKA (reference sequence). With V trimmed by 3 bases and J by 6 bases, 10 bases remained unmatched. The length of the CDR3 is 16 residues. Written as DNA, the CDR3 is TGCAGTGCTAGTGATCCGGGACAGGCCCGTAATTCACCCCTCCACTTT. Its protein is CSASDPGQARNSPLHF.

The genes are TRBV2 and TRBJ2-1; 10 bases agree with TRBD2. The V segment lost 5 bases and the J segment 6 bases; nucleotides outside the gene matches: 7. Germline V gene data show CDR1 as SNHLY and CDR2 as FYNNEI. This CDR3 region has 15 residues. In DNA form, the CDR3 reads TGTGCCAGCAGTCCACCGGGACTAGCGTTCAATGAGCAGTTCTTC. Translated: CASSPPGLAFNEQFF.

V usage is TRBV6-2 or TRBV6-3 and J usage is TRBJ2-7; D is possibly TRBD2 (5 bases). In germline, CDR1 is MNHEY, CDR2 SVGEGT. The V gene lost 2 bases and the J gene lost 7 bases, with 18 bases spanning the gap. This CDR3 contains 15 residues. The CDR3 loop reads CASSYGLRAGREQYF. CDR3 in DNA: TGTGCCAGCAGTTACGGGTTGAGGGCTGGTCGGGAGCAGTACTTC.

The CDR3 DNA sequence: TGTGCCAGCAGCCTCGGGGGAATTCAAACCCTCCACTTT. It codes for CASSLGGIQTLHF. The rearrangement uses TRBV3-1 (or the pseudogene TRBV3-2) and TRBJ1-6; D perhaps matches TRBD1 (5 bases). This CDR3 spans 13 amino acids. Trimming removed 4 bases at V and 14 bases at J, with 15 bases between. Per the germline V gene, CDR1 is LGHDT and CDR2 is YNNKEL (reference sequence).

The chain couples TRBV4-1 to TRBJ2-2, with a possible D match to TRBD1 (6 bases). Trimming shortened V by 0 bases and J by 0 bases, and 11 bases separated the two germline ends. Germline CDR1 and CDR2: MGHRA and YSYEKL. CDR3 length: 17 residues. The CDR3 sequence: CASSQDVEGANTGELFF. Here the CDR3 DNA reads TGCGCCAGCAGCCAAGATGTAGAGGGGGCGAACACCGGGGAGCTGTTTTTT.

The rearrangement uses TRBV28 and TRBJ1-1, with 7 positions matching TRBD1. With 2 bases clipped from V and 5 bases from J, the junction kept 2 bases outside the gene matches. The CDR3 covers 13 residues. Germline V gene data show CDR1 as MDHEN and CDR2 as SYDVKM. CDR3: CASSLPTGTEAFF. CDR3 DNA: TGTGCCAGCAGTTTACCGACAGGGACTGAAGCTTTCTTT.

The V gene is TRBV6-6, the J gene TRBJ2-7; no reliable D call. The V end was cut by 6 bases, the J end by 1 base, with 4 bases between. Germline CDR1 is MNHNY and CDR2 is SVGAGI (reference sequence). The CDR3 contains 11 residues. CDR3 residues: CASRQSYEQYF. CDR3 coding DNA: TGTGCCAGCAGACAGTCCTACGAGCAGTACTTC.

This clone ranks as large. The chain is built from TRBV28 and TRBJ1-1; 7 bases are shared with TRBD1. Trimming at V came to 3 bases and at J to 2 bases, leaving 9 bases not matched to a gene. Per the germline V gene, CDR1 is MDHEN and CDR2 is SYDVKM. The CDR3 consists of 16 residues. The CDR3 coding sequence is TGTGCCAGCAGTTTCGGATCGACAGGGTTAAACACTGAAGCTTTCTTT. It encodes CASSFGSTGLNTEAFF.

This clone was recorded once. This chain connects TRBV11-3 to TRBJ2-7; possibly TRBD1 for D (6 bases). This CDR3 spans 13 amino acids. The V and J ends lost 5 bases and 4 bases respectively, with 12 bases between them. Germline CDR1 and CDR2: SGHNT and YENEEA. The CDR3 region is CASSQGTLYEQYF. CDR3 coding DNA: TGTGCCAGCAGCCAAGGGACACTGTACGAGCAGTACTTC.

The J gene is TRBJ2-3, the V gene TRBV3-1 (or the pseudogene TRBV3-2); a weak D match, TRBD2 (6 bases). Germline CDR1 is LGHDT and CDR2 is YNNKEL (reference sequence). The CDR3 contains 14 residues. V lost 0 bases and J lost 7, with 11 bases in between. The CDR3 protein is CASSQDGTPYTQYF. CDR3 nucleotide sequence: TGTGCCAGCAGCCAAGACGGGACTCCATATACGCAGTATTTT.

The J gene is TRBJ1-2, the V gene TRBV7-9; 11 bases map to TRBD1. The CDR3 consists of 16 residues. Trimming cost V 3 bases and J 3 bases; bases outside gene matches: 6. Germline V gene lookup returns CDR1 SEHNR and CDR2 FQNEAQ (reference sequence). The CDR3 DNA is TGTGCCAGCAGCTTGGGGACAGGGGGGATCTACTATGGCTACACCTTC. Protein: CASSLGTGGIYYGYTF.

The CDR3 bases are TGCGCCAGCAGGGGAGGGAGCGGGAACTCCCCCCAAGAGACCCAGTACTTC. Its translation is CASRGGSGNSPQETQYF. This chain links TRBV5-1 with TRBJ2-5, with TRBD2 matching over 7 bases. V lost 5 bases and J lost 1; bases outside the gene matches: 14. This CDR3 has 17 residues. CDR1 is SGHRS, CDR2 YFSETQ, per germline.

The chain carries TRBV5-6 and TRBJ2-3, with a possible D match to TRBD1 (6 bases). The CDR3 runs 13 residues. Germline values: CDR1 SGHDT, CDR2 YYEEEE. V dropped 4 bases and J dropped 4 bases, with 10 bases sitting between them. The CDR3 region has the DNA TGTGCCAGCAGCGTAGGGGGAGCAGATACGCAGTATTTT. It codes for CASSVGGADTQYF.

This clone was detected only once. The gene calls are TRBV7-8 and TRBJ2-3, with D perhaps TRBD1 (6 bases). With 5 bases removed from V and 2 bases from J, the gap between germline ends came to 14 bases. The CDR3 runs 15 residues. Germline V gives CDR1 SGHVS, CDR2 FQNEAQ. The CDR3 sequence: CASSPRDTYTDTQYF. The CDR3 DNA sequence: TGTGCCAGCAGCCCCCGGGACACCTACACAGATACGCAGTATTTT.

The genes are TRBV4-1 and TRBJ1-2; TRBD1 agrees at 9 bases. CDR1 is MGHRA, CDR2 YSYEKL, per germline. Trimming at V came to 0 bases and at J to 3 bases, leaving 8 bases not matched to a gene. The CDR3 is 17 amino acids. Here the CDR3 DNA reads TGCGCCAGCAGCCAAGATGCCCGAGGACAGGGGTACTATGGCTACACCTTC. It encodes CASSQDARGQGYYGYTF.

The chain employs TRBV6-5 and TRBJ2-7, with 9 nucleotides matching TRBD1. The CDR3 runs 15 residues. The trim removed 7 bases at V and 3 bases at J, leaving 10 bases unmatched. CDR1 is MNHEY, CDR2 SVGAGI, per germline. The CDR3 region has the DNA TGTGCCAGCACCGCAACCGGGACAGGGAACTACGAGCAGTACTTC. Its translation: CASTATGTGNYEQYF.

V usage is TRBV6-2 or TRBV6-3 and J usage is TRBJ1-5; no firm D call. Germline CDR1 is MNHEY and CDR2 is SVGEGT. The CDR3 consists of 14 residues. Trimming took off 7 bases at V and 0 bases at J, with 10 bases between the two ends. The CDR3 here is CASNPLGSNQPQHF. CDR3 nucleotide sequence: TGTGCCAGCAACCCCCTAGGTAGCAATCAGCCCCAGCATTTT.

The chain recombines TRBV3-1 (or the pseudogene TRBV3-2) with TRBJ2-2; D ambiguous. The CDR3 is 13 amino acids. The germline V gene has CDR1 LGHDT and CDR2 YNNKEL (reference sequence). The ends were cut back, 1 base at V and 8 bases at J, with 8 bases in the middle. The CDR3 here is CASSQGARGELFF. The CDR3 DNA sequence: TGTGCCAGCAGCCAAGGGGCCCGAGGGGAGCTGTTTTTT.

This chain connects TRBV6-1 to TRBJ1-2, with a possible D match to TRBD1 (6 bases). The CDR3 loop spans 14 amino acids. Trimming cost V 2 bases and J 2 bases, with 9 bases left between them. CDR1 and CDR2 (germline): MNHNS, SASEGT. The CDR3 sequence: CASSERTVNYGYTF. Here the CDR3 DNA reads TGTGCCAGCAGTGAAAGGACAGTAAACTATGGCTACACCTTC.

This chain joins TRBV2 and TRBJ2-7; tentative D call: TRBD1 (6 bases). Between the trimmed V and J ends, which lost 1 base and 4 bases, there was a span of 23 bases. Germline CDR1 is SNHLY and CDR2 is FYNNEI. The CDR3 contains 18 residues. The CDR3 region has the DNA TGTGCCAGCAGTGAAGGGCATACAGGACAGTCGTGGGGGTACGAGCAGTACTTC. This gives the protein CASSEGHTGQSWGYEQYF.

The rearrangement links TRBV13 to TRBJ2-5; D may be TRBD1 (5 bases). Germline-derived CDR1 and CDR2 are PRHDT and FYEKMQ (reference sequence). V lost 7 bases, J lost 5 bases, and 14 bases lay in between. CDR3 length equals 13 residues. CDR3 protein: CASTRWGYETQYF. CDR3 sequence (DNA): TGTGCCAGCACCAGATGGGGCTACGAGACCCAGTACTTC.

This clone showed up just once. This chain connects TRBV9 to TRBJ1-1; tentative D call: TRBD1 (5 bases). V lost 0 bases and J 0 bases, leaving 9 bases between the germline ends. Germline V CDR1 and CDR2: SGDLS, YYNGEE. The length of the CDR3 is 15 residues. The CDR3 bases are TGTGCCAGCAGCGTAGGTAACAGGCTGAACACTGAAGCTTTCTTT. It translates to CASSVGNRLNTEAFF.

The chain is built from TRBV14 and TRBJ2-1, with D unclear. Germline assignment: CDR1 SGHDN and CDR2 FVKESK. V was clipped by 0 bases and J by 7 bases, with 16 bases between them. CDR3 length: 16 residues. As DNA, the CDR3 is TGTGCCAGCAGCCAAGAGGCTAGAAGGTTCATAAATGAGCAGTTCTTC. Translating gives CASSQEARRFINEQFF.

This chain joins TRBV6-2 or TRBV6-3 and TRBJ2-2; weak D call: TRBD1 (6 bases). V shed 0 bases and J shed 3 bases, with 11 bases lying between them. Germline loops: CDR1 MNHEY, CDR2 SVGEGT. This CDR3 is built from 16 residues. The CDR3 DNA reads as TGTGCCAGCAGTTACTCCCCCTCAGGGGACACCGGGGAGCTGTTTTTT. This encodes CASSYSPSGDTGELFF.